This section outlines one TCR beta chain sequence together with its context. The method was immunoSEQ multiplex PCR; TCRdb's version includes in-frame clones alone and lacks a portion of them. The data contain roughly 75,000 clones, around 76% of them singletons. These data originate in a study of radiotherapy plus CTLA-4 blockade in lung cancer. The source was peripheral blood, collected from a patient treated with radiotherapy plus ipilimumab. This receptor was identified in a human donor with non-small cell lung cancer whose response to radiotherapy plus ipilimumab could not be evaluated. Some clones in this sample may be carry-over from other donors' samples.

The CDR3 region has the DNA TGCAGCGTTGAAGATCGGGTGACAGGGAAGAACTATGGCTACACCTTC. Its protein product is CSVEDRVTGKNYGYTF. The chain combines TRBV29-1 with TRBJ1-2; 7 bases are shared with TRBD1. CDR1 is SQVTM, CDR2 ANQGSEA, per germline. The length of the CDR3 is 16 residues. V dropped 0 bases and J dropped 2; count of bases not matched to a gene: 9.